The 4 T cell receptor beta chains below all came from one sample that was sequenced in a study of molecular identifiers for immune sequencing clone quantification. TCRdb itself ran the PCR reads through MiXCR, one entry per CDR3 protein. The data contain about 510,000 distinct CDR3 sequences, around 23% of them singletons. Sequenced: naive CD8+ T cells from blood, with Jurkat cell RNA spiked in. Indicated subset: FACS-sorted CD8+CD4-CCR7+CD45RA+ naive T cells. These receptor sequences come from a human donor in good health. Some libraries in this study had Jurkat cell RNA spiked in.

The CDR3 coding sequence is TGTGCCAGCAGTTCACGGGGGCAATACACTGAAGCTTTCTTT. As protein: CASSSRGQYTEAFF. The V call is TRBV27, the J call TRBJ1-1; D is perhaps TRBD1 (6 bases). The germline V and J ends were trimmed by 4 bases and 3 bases, with 12 bases remaining between them. CDR3 length: 14 amino acids. The germline gives CDR1 MNHEY, CDR2 SMNVEV (reference sequence).

With respect to this clonotype: Germline and junction disagree at one end, which may indicate a read error. V is TRBV7-6 and J is TRBJ2-5; 7 bases fit TRBD1. Germline CDR1 reads SGHVS; CDR2 reads FNYEAQ. The CDR3 consists of 15 residues. The CDR3 DNA is TGTGCCAGCAGCTTAACAGGGGTGGCAGAAGAGACCCGGTGCTTC. Its protein is CASSLTGVAEETRCF.

There are many counts of this clonotype. J is TRBJ1-5 and V is TRBV4-1; perhaps TRBD1 as D (5 bases). V lost 1 base to trimming and J lost 0 bases, with 10 bases between them. In germline, CDR1 is MGHRA, CDR2 YSYEKL. The CDR3 consists of 16 residues. CDR3 region: CASSQASGYSNQPQHF. CDR3 in DNA: TGCGCCAGCAGCCAAGCCTCAGGGTATAGCAATCAGCCCCAGCATTTT.

This chain connects TRBV20-1 to TRBJ2-7, with 7 bases identical to TRBD1. Looked up from germline, CDR1 is DFQATT and CDR2 is SNEGSKA (reference sequence). The CDR3 contains 16 residues. J gave up 3 bases and V 6 bases, and 17 bases lay outside the gene matches. CDR3 amino acids: CSASSVGQCTFYEQYF. CDR3 nucleotide sequence: TGCAGTGCCAGCTCCGTGGGACAGTGCACTTTCTACGAGCAGTACTTC.